This TCR beta chain was captured by sequencing in a study of tumor-infiltrating lymphocytes in primary liver carcinoma. Study-wide context: Men as well as women, aged 30 to 69 years, made up the patients.

On this clonotype: The junction does not match germline at one end; this may be a read error.

TCR beta cDNA was made from 400 to 500 ng total RNA with a constant-region primer. Slightly modified ARM-PCR with three nested multiplex PCR rounds yielded TCR beta libraries. Rounds one and two of PCR, each of roughly 10 cycles, were primed with TRBV1-TRBV30 forward primers and a C-beta reverse primer. Each CDR3 protein gets one entry after TCRdb re-called the multiplex PCR reads with MiXCR. The table includes about 300,000 distinct CDR3 sequences, 65% detected once. Blood RNA was derived from unsorted whole blood, and germline DNA was extracted too. CDR1 and CDR2 from the germline V gene are MGHRA and YSYEKL. The CDR3 runs 15 residues.

The sequencing input was peripheral blood. The receptor was isolated from a man aged 35-49 years with primary liver carcinoma and hepatitis B virus infection. The V call is TRBV4-1, the J call TRBJ1-4, with 10 nucleotides matching TRBD1. The CDR3 sequence: CASSPGTGVSEKLLF. The CDR3 DNA sequence: TGCGCCAGCAGCCCCGGGACAGGGGTTAGTGAAAAACTGCTTTTC.